Given below is one TCR beta chain in context. Its antigen is unknown. Germline lookup yields CDR1 KGHSH and CDR2 LQKENI. Trimming cost V 6 bases and J 0 bases, with 4 bases left between them. This CDR3 has 12 amino acids. This specimen belongs to a study of T cells in narcolepsy. Across the whole study: Healthy controls were enrolled alongside patients with narcolepsy type 1 or type 2.

Profiling relied on immunoSEQ multiplex PCR, and the TCRdb table lists in-frame clones only, not all of them. The sample has some 32,000 clones; about four fifths are singletons. Study-wide points: Some memory CD4+ repertoires had no autoreactive clone sequences. Same-patient CSF and blood CD4+ T cell clonotypes included HCRT-specific and TRIB2-specific autoreactive ones. Autoreactive clonotypes reportedly recurred in blood of same and different patients, not controls.

This rearrangement joins TRBV18 to TRBJ2-3; D gene ambiguous. Sequencing was done on a sample of CD45RA- memory CD4+ T cells from PBMCs. The sequence derives from a human donor with narcolepsy. The CDR3 DNA sequence: TGTGCCAGCTCTCCTAGCACAGATACGCAGTATTTT. This encodes CASSPSTDTQYF.